This T cell receptor beta chain was sequenced for a study of blood T cells in healthy people across ages. Whole-study findings and limits: What prevented conclusive comparison of naive and antigen-experienced cells was that PBMCs were unsorted.

V lost 3 bases to trimming and J lost 10 bases, with 14 bases between them. Per germline, CDR1 SGDLS and CDR2 YYNGEE. This CDR3 spans 14 amino acids. As concerns this clonotype: The antigen is undetermined.

It was with a sample-barcoded 5' primer and a J-beta primer mix that a second PCR of about 7 to 12 cycles was run. One entry per CDR3 protein results from TCRdb running MiXCR on the 5' RACE reads. The sample holds about 570,000 distinct CDR3 sequences; 27% are singletons and the top ten take approximately 4%. The same sample was also used in a study of T cells of mothers and their children. As that report states: Maternal samples each gave over 9 million TCR beta CDR3 reads, and child samples approximately 2.8 million each. Versus unrelated pairs, overlap was slightly higher in related mother-child pairs, without reaching significance.

The rearrangement uses TRBV9 and TRBJ1-6, with D perhaps TRBD1 (5 bases). The clonotype comes from a boy aged 2 to 10 in good health. The sample was blood. In DNA form, the CDR3 reads TGTGCCAGCAGCGAGGGGTACCTTGGGTCACCCCTCCACTTT. Residues: CASSEGYLGSPLHF.